These 30 T cell receptor beta chains share one sample of origin, sequenced in a study of control samples from healthy donors and cancer patients. TCRdb's copy holds only in-frame clones and misses some; the assay was immunoSEQ multiplex PCR. The table includes around 130,000 clones, more than 85% detected once. Sequences were obtained from PBMCs. The receptors stem from a middle-aged man with head and neck cancer.

V is TRBV6-2 or TRBV6-3 and J is TRBJ1-5; D perhaps matches TRBD1 (5 bases). CDR3 length: 19 amino acids. In germline, CDR1 is MNHEY, CDR2 SVGEGT. V was pared by 1 base and J by 2 bases, with 21 bases between. The DNA of the CDR3 is TGTGCCAGCAGTTACTTTGTTATTCGGGGGAGTTCGGGCAATCAGCCCCAGCATTTT. Protein: CASSYFVIRGSSGNQPQHF.

V gene TRBV25-1 combines with J gene TRBJ2-5; no clear D. This CDR3 spans 12 amino acids. Germline assignment: CDR1 MGHDK and CDR2 SYGVNS. V was shortened by 2 bases and J by 4 bases, with 5 bases between the two germline ends. The CDR3 DNA sequence: TGTGCCAGCAGTGAAGGAGTAGAGACCCAGTACTTC. Residues: CASSEGVETQYF.

This chain links TRBV11-3 with TRBJ2-2, with D possibly being TRBD1 (5 bases). Germline V gives CDR1 SGHNT, CDR2 YENEEA. V was shortened by 3 bases and J by 2 bases, with 7 bases between the two germline ends. The CDR3 sequence is 14 residues long. This CDR3 reads CASSFQGNTGELFF. Here the CDR3 DNA reads TGTGCCAGCAGCTTCCAGGGAAACACCGGGGAGCTGTTTTTT.

The chain uses TRBV28 and TRBJ1-5; D is uncertain. V dropped 4 bases and J dropped 0 bases, with 7 bases sitting between them. The CDR3 is 14 residues long. Per the germline V gene, CDR1 is MDHEN and CDR2 is SYDVKM. The CDR3 sequence: CASSWIFSNQPQHF. CDR3 nucleotides: TGTGCCAGCAGTTGGATTTTTAGCAATCAGCCCCAGCATTTT.

The rearrangement joins TRBV6-5 to TRBJ2-5; weak D call: TRBD2 (7 bases). CDR3 length equals 13 residues. Germline CDR1 MNHEY, CDR2 SVGAGI. V shed 7 bases and J shed 4 bases, with 13 bases lying between them. The chain's CDR3 is CASKWGGRETQYF. For the CDR3, the DNA is TGTGCCAGCAAGTGGGGGGGCCGAGAGACCCAGTACTTC.

The V call is TRBV10-1, the J call TRBJ2-7; D may be TRBD2 (6 bases). The V and J ends lost 2 bases and 9 bases respectively, with 26 bases between them. Germline V gene sequence: CDR1 WNHNN, CDR2 SYGVQD (reference sequence). The CDR3 has 17 residues. CDR3 in amino acids: CASSEPWIRDLGGGQYF. The CDR3 nucleotides are TGCGCCAGCAGTGAGCCCTGGATCCGGGATCTCGGGGGTGGGCAGTACTTC.

Comment on this clone: The same CDR3 can be traced to other DNA sequences in this sample. The chain has TRBV30 and TRBJ1-2, with D tentatively TRBD1 (5 bases). The germline V and J ends were trimmed by 7 bases and 7 bases, with 16 bases remaining between them. Germline V gene lookup returns CDR1 GTSNPN and CDR2 SVGIG (reference sequence). This CDR3 has 12 amino acids. CDR3 residues: CALRGEVSGYTF. The DNA for the CDR3 is TGTGCCTTACGGGGGGAAGTTAGTGGCTACACCTTC. The complete variable domain, with remaining parts taken from reference TRBV30 and TRBJ1-2, reads SQTIHQWPATLVQPVGSPLSLECTVEGTSNPNLYWYRQAAGRGLQLLFYSVGIGQISSEVPQNLSASRPQDRQFILSSKKLLLSDSGFYLCALRGEVSGYTFGSGTRLTVV.

The gene calls are TRBV5-4 and TRBJ1-2; 9 nucleotides align to TRBD1. The V gene end was trimmed by 1 base and the J gene end by 2 bases; junction bases not matched to a gene: 6. This CDR3 comprises 16 residues. The V gene's germline CDR1 is SGHNT and CDR2 YYREEE (reference sequence). CDR3 amino acids: CASSLPMGQGNYGYTF. The CDR3 DNA sequence: TGTGCCAGCAGCTTGCCGATGGGACAGGGAAACTATGGCTACACCTTC.

The chain recombines TRBV19 with TRBJ2-4; D gene ambiguous. The V and J ends lost 3 bases and 14 bases respectively, with 11 bases between them. Germline loops: CDR1 LNHDA, CDR2 SQIVND (reference sequence). The CDR3 length is 11 residues. CDR3 sequence (DNA): TGTGCCAGTAGTATGCTCGACAAGAAGTACTTC. Translated, it gives CASSMLDKKYF.

The genes are TRBV4-1 and TRBJ2-1, with 7 bases aligning to TRBD2. This CDR3 is 17 amino acids long. Germline CDR1 reads MGHRA; CDR2 reads YSYEKL. V lost 0 bases to trimming and J lost 0 bases; unmatched junction nucleotides: 5. The chain's CDR3 is CASSQDPRTSSYNEQFF. CDR3 DNA sequence: TGCGCCAGCAGCCAAGATCCACGGACTAGCTCCTACAATGAGCAGTTCTTC.

This chain links TRBV7-9 with TRBJ2-7; 7 bases fit TRBD1. The CDR3 loop spans 15 amino acids. Trimming at V came to 4 bases and at J to 3 bases, leaving 9 bases not matched to a gene. The germline gives CDR1 SEHNR, CDR2 FQNEAQ (reference sequence). Here the CDR3 DNA reads TGTGCCAGCAGCTCCCTCGACAGGGAGATCTACGAGCAGTACTTC. It encodes CASSSLDREIYEQYF.

This chain uses TRBV5-1 with TRBJ2-1, with D possibly being TRBD2 (5 bases). The CDR3 is made up of 13 amino acids. Germline CDR1 is SGHRS and CDR2 is YFSETQ. With 0 bases removed from V and 10 bases from J, the gap between germline ends came to 11 bases. The CDR3 sequence: CASSLAVGEEQFF. In DNA, the CDR3 is TGCGCCAGCAGCTTGGCGGTCGGGGAAGAGCAGTTCTTC.

This clone appeared a few times. The rearrangement uses TRBV12-3 or TRBV12-4 and TRBJ2-3; D is unclear. Trimming took 6 bases from V and 4 from J, leaving 11 bases between them. The CDR3 spans 13 residues. The CDR3: CASSRPPSDTQYF. In DNA, the CDR3 is TGTGCCAGCAGCCGCCCCCCCTCAGATACGCAGTATTTT.

The gene calls are TRBV5-1 and TRBJ1-5, with D hard to call. The CDR3 has 12 residues. Germline V gives CDR1 SGHRS, CDR2 YFSETQ. Trimming left V 0 bases short and J 11 bases short, with 9 bases between. The CDR3 sequence: CASSLAGGSQHF. The CDR3 bases are TGCGCCAGCAGCTTGGCCGGAGGTTCCCAGCATTTT.

The chain couples TRBV9 to TRBJ1-3, with D maybe TRBD1 (5 bases). This CDR3 contains 15 residues. The germline gives CDR1 SGDLS, CDR2 YYNGEE. V was shortened by 7 bases and J by 0 bases, with 14 bases between the two germline ends. CDR3: CASGTGASSGNTIYF. CDR3 in DNA: TGTGCCAGCGGAACAGGTGCCAGCTCTGGAAACACCATATATTTT.

This sequence joins TRBV6-5 and TRBJ1-3, with D hard to call. The ends were cut back, 0 bases at V and 8 bases at J, with 8 bases in the middle. The length of the CDR3 is 13 residues. Germline CDR1 is MNHEY and CDR2 is SVGAGI. The CDR3 DNA reads TGTGCCAGCAGTTACTCGGGAGGAGACACCATATATTTT. It translates to CASSYSGGDTIYF.

The CDR3 DNA follows: TGTGCCATCAGTGAGTCAGGGAAAAGACAGGACTACGAGCAGTACTTC. This encodes CAISESGKRQDYEQYF. The chain recombines TRBV10-3 with TRBJ2-7, with D possibly being TRBD1 (6 bases). Germline loops: CDR1 ENHRY, CDR2 SYGVKD. The CDR3 consists of 16 residues. Trimming removed 0 bases at V and 3 bases at J, with 15 bases between.

The chain couples TRBV29-1 to TRBJ1-1; no clear D gene. This CDR3 has 11 residues. Germline-derived CDR1 and CDR2 are SQVTM and ANQGSEA. The germline V and J ends were trimmed by 1 base and 4 bases, with 4 bases remaining between them. The CDR3 here is CSVEATTEAFF. For the CDR3, the DNA is TGCAGCGTTGAAGCGACCACTGAAGCTTTCTTT.

V is TRBV5-5 and J is TRBJ2-5; D assignment may be TRBD1 or TRBD2 (5 bases each). V dropped 5 bases and J dropped 6 bases, with 32 bases sitting between them. Per the germline V gene, CDR1 is SGHKS and CDR2 is YYEKEE (reference sequence). This CDR3 has 19 residues. CDR3 protein: CASSYPGTRAQKDGQTQYF. The CDR3 DNA follows: TGTGCCAGCAGTTATCCGGGGACCCGAGCCCAAAAAGACGGCCAGACCCAGTACTTC.

This clone turned up a few times. V and J are TRBV11-2 and TRBJ1-6, with a tentative D call TRBD1 (5 bases). This CDR3 contains 14 residues. Germline V gene sequence: CDR1 SGHAT, CDR2 FQNNGV. Trimming took 5 bases from V and 4 from J, leaving 9 bases between them. CDR3 nucleotides: TGTGCCAGCAGCCGGGGGGGGTATAATTCACCCCTCCACTTT. Translation gives CASSRGGYNSPLHF.

V and J are TRBV7-2 and TRBJ1-1; D not certain. The CDR3 is 13 amino acids. Trimming stripped 3 bases from V and 7 bases from J, with 12 bases between. Germline-derived CDR1 and CDR2 are SGHTA and FQGNSA. CDR3 loop: CASSLVRLGEAFF. The CDR3 nucleotides are TGTGCCAGCAGCTTGGTGAGGTTGGGTGAAGCTTTCTTT.

The chain recombines TRBV6-5 with TRBJ1-2; TRBD1 matches at 11 bases. CDR1 is MNHEY and CDR2 is SVGAGI in the germline V gene. The CDR3 length is 15 residues. V lost 7 bases to trimming and J lost 8 bases; unmatched junction nucleotides: 12. Here the CDR3 reads CASTPSRTGGAGYTF. In DNA, the CDR3 is TGTGCCAGCACCCCTTCGCGGACAGGGGGCGCAGGCTACACCTTC.

The V call is TRBV10-3, the J call TRBJ2-7, with TRBD1 matching 9 bases. Losses at the gene ends were 5 bases for V and 3 bases for J; bases not matched to a gene: 5. The CDR3 loop spans 14 amino acids. Germline V gene data show CDR1 as ENHRY and CDR2 as SYGVKD. The CDR3 reads CAISRTGESYEQYF. The CDR3 DNA reads as TGTGCCATCAGTCGGACAGGGGAAAGCTACGAGCAGTACTTC.

This chain connects TRBV4-1 to TRBJ1-4; TRBD1 matches at 7 bases. Losses at the gene ends were 3 bases for V and 7 bases for J; bases not matched to a gene: 8. There are 15 residues in the CDR3. The germline V gene has CDR1 MGHRA and CDR2 YSYEKL. CDR3 residues: CASSHRQGPVEKLFF. The CDR3 nucleotides are TGCGCCAGCAGCCATCGACAGGGCCCCGTTGAAAAACTGTTTTTT.

V and J are TRBV29-1 and TRBJ2-7; unclear D gene. CDR1 and CDR2 (germline): SQVTM, ANQGSEA. The CDR3 spans 11 residues. Between the trimmed V and J ends, which lost 4 bases and 5 bases, there was a span of 9 bases. The CDR3 DNA sequence: TGCAGCGTTGCCCCTGGGGACGAGCAGTACTTC. It encodes CSVAPGDEQYF.

The gene calls are TRBV6-5 and TRBJ2-2; no clear D. Looked up from germline, CDR1 is MNHEY and CDR2 is SVGAGI. CDR3 length: 14 amino acids. V lost 8 bases to trimming and J lost 3 bases, with 13 bases between them. CDR3 residues: CASRSSTDTGELFF. The DNA for the CDR3 is TGTGCCAGCCGCTCCTCGACCGACACCGGGGAGCTGTTTTTT.

V usage is TRBV7-2 and J usage is TRBJ1-6; D gene unclear. Germline CDR1 SGHTA, CDR2 FQGNSA. The CDR3 covers 15 residues. Trimming took 3 bases from V and 0 from J, leaving 6 bases between them. This CDR3 is CASSFDSSYNSPLHF. The CDR3 DNA follows: TGTGCCAGCAGCTTCGATAGCTCCTATAATTCACCCCTCCACTTT.

The chain is built from TRBV7-2 and TRBJ2-5; possibly TRBD2 for D (5 bases). The germline V gene has CDR1 SGHTA and CDR2 FQGNSA. The germline V and J ends were trimmed by 1 base and 2 bases, with 8 bases remaining between them. The CDR3 runs 14 residues. Here the CDR3 reads CASSLGLRQETQYF. The CDR3 coding sequence is TGTGCCAGCAGCTTAGGACTACGTCAAGAGACCCAGTACTTC.

This clone was counted a few times. CDR3 protein: CASSQVLTFNYGYTF. Written as DNA, the CDR3 is TGTGCCAGCAGCCAAGTCTTAACGTTTAACTATGGCTACACCTTC. The chain is built from TRBV4-2 and TRBJ1-2; D is unresolved. With 1 base removed from V and 1 base from J, the gap between germline ends came to 10 bases. This CDR3 has 15 amino acids. In germline, CDR1 is LGHNA, CDR2 YNFKEQ.

The chain couples TRBV2 to TRBJ1-1, with 12 bases identical to TRBD1. Germline assignment: CDR1 SNHLY and CDR2 FYNNEI. This CDR3 is 15 amino acids long. J lost 4 bases, V lost 0 bases, and 0 bases had no gene match. This chain's CDR3 is CASSEAGQGATEAFF. The CDR3 DNA sequence: TGTGCCAGCAGTGAAGCGGGACAGGGGGCCACTGAAGCTTTCTTT.